Listed below are T cell receptor beta chains from one sample, sequenced in a study of T cells in Graves' hyperthyroidism and ophthalmopathy. A single record per CDR3 protein comes from TCRdb applying MiXCR to the multiplex PCR reads. The data show about 270,000 distinct CDR3 sequences, 25% seen once. The sample comprised blood. Receptors originate from a man in his forties or fifties with Graves' hyperthyroidism that later progressed to Graves' ophthalmopathy. CDR3s include the opening cysteine and the closing phenylalanine or tryptophan. The order of the fields is J gene, V gene, D gene, clone size, CDR3 protein, CDR3 DNA. The D gene is left open where the match is weak. Expanded clones are given a class, and other clones once, few, many or no size at all.

TRBJ2-7	TRBV5-1	NA	NA	CASSFGFESGDRYEQYF	TGCGCCAGCAGCTTCGGTTTCGAGTCAGGGGACCGATACGAGCAGTACTTC
TRBJ2-7	TRBV30	TRBD1	few	CASGQGTYEQYF	TGTGCCTCGGGACAGGGGACCTACGAGCAGTACTTC
TRBJ2-7	TRBV12-3/TRBV12-4	TRBD2	many	CASSPSLAGRRGYVQYF	TGTGCCAGCAGTCCCTCACTAGCGGGAAGGCGGGGGTACGTGCAGTACTTC
TRBJ1-5	TRBV4-1	TRBD1	many	CASSQDRADRDNQPQHF	TGCGCCAGCAGCCAAGATAGGGCGGACAGGGACAATCAGCCCCAGCATTTT
TRBJ1-5	TRBV6-1	NA	many	CASSWTASMSNQPQHF	TGTGCCAGCAGCTGGACAGCAAGCATGAGTAATCAGCCCCAGCATTTT
TRBJ1-2	TRBV19	NA	many	CASSPALGYGYTF	TGTGCCAGTAGTCCCGCCCTAGGCTATGGCTACACCTTC
TRBJ1-1	TRBV20-1	NA	NA	CSARAVAGWTEAFF	TGCAGTGCTAGAGCTGTGGCGGGATGGACTGAAGCTTTCTTT
TRBJ2-7	TRBV28	NA	NA	CASSGTTDYEQYF	TGTGCCAGCAGTGGGACGACAGACTACGAGCAGTACTTC
TRBJ2-5	TRBV20-1	TRBD1	NA	CSADVGTGGQETQYF	TGCAGTGCCGACGTCGGGACAGGGGGGCAAGAGACCCAGTACTTC
TRBJ2-2	TRBV10-2	NA	many	CASRDRTELFF	TGCGCCAGCAGAGACAGGACGGAGCTGTTTTTT
TRBJ2-7	TRBV6-5	TRBD2	many	CASSWGLAGDEQYF	TGTGCCAGCAGTTGGGGTCTAGCGGGTGACGAGCAGTACTTC
TRBJ1-1	TRBV27	TRBD1	NA	CASSFNRGGTEAFF	TGTGCCAGCAGTTTCAACAGGGGAGGGACTGAAGCTTTCTTT
TRBJ2-7	TRBV20-1	NA	once	CSATHPLPGQYF	TGCAGTGCCACCCATCCCCTCCCTGGGCAGTACTTC
TRBJ2-6	TRBV20-1	NA	NA	CSAYNSGANVLTF	TGCAGTGCTTACAACTCTGGGGCCAACGTCCTGACTTTC
TRBJ2-7	TRBV20-1	TRBD1	many	CSAREIGQGAGEQYF	TGCAGTGCTAGAGAGATAGGACAGGGGGCAGGGGAGCAGTACTTC
TRBJ2-7	TRBV5-1	TRBD1	NA	CASSSYQRDRALTYEQYF	TGCGCCAGCAGCTCCTACCAACGGGACAGGGCCTTAACCTACGAGCAGTACTTC
TRBJ1-2	TRBV6-5	TRBD1	NA	CASSYLTGTNYGYTF	TGTGCCAGCAGTTACCTGACAGGGACTAACTATGGCTACACCTTC
TRBJ1-1	TRBV7-2	NA	few	CASSLTRWDTEAFF	TGTGCCAGCAGCCTGACGCGGTGGGACACTGAAGCTTTCTTT
TRBJ2-5	TRBV29-1	NA	many	CSVGRRQETQYF	TGCAGCGTTGGGCGACGACAAGAGACCCAGTACTTC
TRBJ2-5	TRBV7-4	NA	many	CASSWRDSHKQETQYF	TGTGCCAGCAGCTGGCGGGACTCTCACAAGCAAGAGACCCAGTACTTC
TRBJ1-2	TRBV12-3/TRBV12-4	NA	NA	CASRGNFYGYTF	TGTGCCAGCAGGGGCAATTTCTATGGCTACACCTTC
TRBJ2-5	TRBV20-1	NA	many	CSASGVVRGRETQYF	TGCAGTGCTAGTGGGGTGGTCAGGGGTAGAGAGACCCAGTACTTC
TRBJ2-6	TRBV2	TRBD1	many	CARTEGQGASGANVLTF	TGTGCCCGGACGGAGGGACAGGGGGCGTCCGGGGCCAACGTCCTGACTTTC
TRBJ2-7	TRBV10-1	NA	NA	CASSESISAYEQYF	TGCGCCAGCAGTGAGTCGATATCGGCTTACGAGCAGTACTTC
TRBJ2-7	TRBV3-1	NA	many	CASSHREGLIYEQYF	TGTGCCAGCAGCCACCGAGAAGGACTAATCTACGAGCAGTACTTC
TRBJ2-5	TRBV20-1	NA	many	CSAGLLIGTQYF	TGCAGTGCAGGACTCCTCATCGGGACCCAGTACTTC
TRBJ2-5	TRBV30	TRBD2	many	CAWTSGNLGETQYF	TGTGCCTGGACTAGCGGGAACCTAGGAGAGACCCAGTACTTC
TRBJ2-5	TRBV11-2	TRBD2	many	CASSTRTSGAETQYF	TGTGCCAGCAGCACCCGGACTAGCGGGGCTGAGACCCAGTACTTC
TRBJ2-5	TRBV7-8	NA	NA	CASKGTAQETQYF	TGTGCCAGCAAGGGTACAGCTCAAGAGACCCAGTACTTC
TRBJ1-1	TRBV29-1	NA	many	CSVKELLNTEAFF	TGCAGCGTGAAGGAACTCTTGAACACTGAAGCTTTCTTT
TRBJ1-2	TRBV6-2/TRBV6-3	NA	many	CASSQGTGYTF	TGTGCCAGCAGCCAGGGTACTGGCTACACCTTC
TRBJ2-2	TRBV19	NA	many	CASSQWGTPNTGELFF	TGTGCCAGTAGTCAATGGGGGACTCCGAACACCGGGGAGCTGTTTTTT
TRBJ1-1	TRBV28	TRBD1	many	CASSINRGRLMNTEAFF	TGTGCCAGCAGCATTAACAGGGGGCGCTTAATGAACACTGAAGCTTTCTTT
TRBJ1-5	TRBV4-1	NA	many	CASSQADRPNQPQHF	TGCGCCAGCAGCCAAGCAGACAGGCCTAATCAGCCCCAGCATTTT
TRBJ1-5	TRBV20-1	NA	many	CSAILGGGNQPQHF	TGCAGTGCTATATTAGGAGGGGGCAATCAGCCCCAGCATTTT
TRBJ2-2	TRBV6-2/TRBV6-3	NA	few	CASSRFYSSGTVNTGELFF	TGTGCCAGCAGTCGCTTTTACAGCAGCGGGACAGTTAACACCGGGGAGCTGTTTTTT
TRBJ1-1	TRBV27	NA	many	CASSLYGMGGRGGRFMNTEAFF	TGTGCCAGCAGTTTATATGGGATGGGGGGCCGGGGGGGTCGCTTCATGAACACTGAAGCTTTCTTT
TRBJ1-2	TRBV9	NA	NA	CASGGTRDTGYTF	TGTGCCAGTGGGGGGACACGGGACACTGGCTACACCTTC
TRBJ2-2	TRBV30	NA	NA	CAWSVGGAGTGELFF	TGTGCCTGGAGTGTAGGGGGGGCAGGCACCGGGGAGCTGTTTTTT
TRBJ1-2	TRBV12-3/TRBV12-4	NA	NA	CASRNAGQGYGYTF	TGTGCCAGCAGAAATGCGGGACAAGGCTATGGCTACACCTTC
TRBJ2-5	TRBV20-1	TRBD2	NA	CSASLGPGRFETQYF	TGCAGTGCTAGCCTAGGTCCCGGGAGGTTCGAGACCCAGTACTTC
TRBJ1-1	TRBV6-1	NA	many	CASSWGTEAFF	TGTGCCAGCAGCTGGGGCACTGAAGCTTTCTTT
TRBJ2-7	TRBV20-1	NA	NA	CSAPRNRGGQYF	TGCAGTGCTCCACGTAATAGGGGCGGGCAGTACTTC
TRBJ2-3	TRBV24-1	TRBD1	many	CATSDFQAGGVFTDTQYF	TGTGCCACCAGTGATTTTCAGGCAGGGGGCGTTTTTACCGATACGCAGTATTTT
TRBJ1-1	TRBV7-8	NA	many	CASSFGQGLKNTEAFF	TGTGCCAGCAGTTTCGGGCAGGGGCTAAAGAACACTGAAGCTTTCTTT
TRBJ2-5	TRBV20-1	TRBD2	many	CSARLIAGGKKETQYF	TGCAGTGCTAGGCTAATAGCGGGAGGAAAGAAAGAGACCCAGTACTTC
TRBJ2-5	TRBV5-1	TRBD2	many	CASQRELRETQYF	TGCGCCAGTCAGCGGGAGCTAAGAGAGACCCAGTACTTC
TRBJ1-2	TRBV7-2	TRBD1	many	CASSLDRGYYGYTF	TGTGCCAGCAGCTTAGACAGGGGGTACTATGGCTACACCTTC
TRBJ2-7	TRBV28	TRBD2	many	CASIPGGSGSYEQYF	TGTGCCAGCATTCCGGGCGGGAGTGGTTCCTACGAGCAGTACTTC
TRBJ1-5	TRBV19	NA	NA	CASSIDGSRNQPQHF	TGTGCCAGTAGTATAGACGGAAGTCGGAATCAGCCCCAGCATTTT
TRBJ1-5	TRBV28	NA	once	CASTLGGADNQPQHF	TGTGCCAGCACCCTGGGGGGCGCGGACAATCAGCCCCAGCATTTT
TRBJ1-5	TRBV6-1	TRBD1	few	CASRSGTGNNQPQHF	TGTGCCAGCAGATCCGGGACAGGGAACAATCAGCCCCAGCATTTT
TRBJ2-2	TRBV19	TRBD2	NA	CASSMGLAGITGELFF	TGTGCCAGTAGTATGGGACTAGCGGGAATCACCGGGGAGCTGTTTTTT
TRBJ2-2	TRBV24-1	TRBD2	NA	CATSHYGTSGRANTGELFF	TGTGCCACCAGCCATTACGGGACTAGCGGGAGGGCGAACACCGGGGAGCTGTTTTTT
TRBJ1-6	TRBV15	NA	many	CATSRRLDRPAGALHF	TGTGCCACCAGCAGACGTCTAGACAGGCCCGCAGGAGCCCTCCACTTT
TRBJ2-7	TRBV9	TRBD2	many	CASSDSGSPSRGQFYF	TGTGCCAGCAGCGATAGCGGGAGTCCCTCTAGAGGACAGTTTTACTTC
TRBJ1-2	TRBV24-1	NA	many	CATSDLEGDGYTF	TGTGCCACCAGTGATTTAGAGGGGGACGGCTACACCTTC